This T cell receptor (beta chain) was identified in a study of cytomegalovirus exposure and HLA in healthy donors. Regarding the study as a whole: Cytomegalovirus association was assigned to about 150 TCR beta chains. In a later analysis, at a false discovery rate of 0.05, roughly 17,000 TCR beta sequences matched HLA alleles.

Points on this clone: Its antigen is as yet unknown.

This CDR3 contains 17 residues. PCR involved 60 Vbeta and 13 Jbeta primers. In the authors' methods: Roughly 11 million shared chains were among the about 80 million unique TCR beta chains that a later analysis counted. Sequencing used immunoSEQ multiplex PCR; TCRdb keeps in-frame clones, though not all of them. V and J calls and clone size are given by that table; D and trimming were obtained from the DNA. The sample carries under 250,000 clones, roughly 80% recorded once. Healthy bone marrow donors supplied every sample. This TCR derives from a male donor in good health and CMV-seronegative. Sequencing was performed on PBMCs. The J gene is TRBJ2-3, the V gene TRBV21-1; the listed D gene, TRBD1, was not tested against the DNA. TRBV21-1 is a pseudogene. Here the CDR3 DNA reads TGTGCCAGCAGCAAAAAGCCCGGGACAGGGTGGAGATATACGCAGTATTTT. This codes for CASSKKPGTGWRYTQYF.